These 17 T cell receptor beta chains came from one sample sequenced in a study of blood T cell repertoires in COVID-19. Assay: immunoSEQ multiplex PCR; the TCRdb copy retains only in-frame clones and omits some. The top ten hold 35% to 50% of the sample, which has roughly 4,800 clones, more than 70% seen once. Sequenced: peripheral blood. These receptors were taken from a man between 65 and 85 years old with COVID-19, enrolled during active disease.

This chain connects TRBV15 to TRBJ1-2; D gene ambiguous. The germline V gene encodes CDR1 LNHNV and CDR2 YYDKDF (reference sequence). The CDR3 covers 16 residues. The ends were cut back, 9 bases at V and 3 bases at J, with 23 bases in the middle. The CDR3 spells CATNRGETSDYYGYTF. DNA of the CDR3: TGTGCCACAAACCGGGGTGAGACATCGGATTACTATGGCTACACCTTC.

The genes are TRBV11-2 and TRBJ1-1, with a tentative D call TRBD1 (5 bases). Germline V gene sequence: CDR1 SGHAT, CDR2 FQNNGV. The CDR3 is 15 residues long. Deletions cut 5 bases from V and 4 bases from J, with 17 bases between. CDR3: CASSTLGGMRTEAFF. CDR3 nucleotide sequence: TGTGCCAGCAGCACTCTCGGGGGGATGCGCACTGAAGCTTTCTTT.

The rearrangement uses TRBV18 and TRBJ2-2; 8 bases line up with TRBD2. CDR3 length equals 14 residues. Trimming at V came to 6 bases and at J to 6 bases, leaving 6 bases not matched to a gene. Germline values: CDR1 KGHSH, CDR2 LQKENI. The CDR3 sequence: CASSPGLAAGELFF. The CDR3 nucleotides read TGTGCCAGCTCGCCCGGACTAGCCGCCGGGGAGCTGTTTTTT. The full variable domain, completed using reference TRBV18 and TRBJ2-2, is NAGVMQNPRHLVRRRGQEARLRCSPMKGHSHVYWYRQLPEEGLKFMVYLQKENIIDESGMPKERFSAEFPKEGPSILRIQQVVRGDSAAYFCASSPGLAAGELFFGEGSRLTVL.

This CDR3 reads CASGLGVGGWLDSPLHF. The CDR3 DNA sequence: TGTGCTAGTGGTTTGGGGGTAGGGGGTTGGTTAGATTCACCCCTCCACTTT. The chain joins TRBV12-5 to TRBJ1-6, with D perhaps TRBD1 (6 bases). This CDR3 is built from 17 residues. Germline CDR1 reads LGHNT; CDR2 reads FRNRAP. The germline V and J ends were trimmed by 1 base and 8 bases, with 18 bases remaining between them.

The chain links TRBV18 to TRBJ2-3; TRBD1 might be the D (6 bases). Trimming took 2 bases from V and 3 from J, leaving 9 bases between them. Per the germline V gene, CDR1 is KGHSH and CDR2 is LQKENI. CDR3 length: 14 amino acids. CDR3 sequence reads: CASSPSQGTDTQYF. CDR3 coding DNA: TGTGCCAGCTCACCAAGCCAGGGGACAGATACGCAGTATTTT. Supplemented by reference TRBV18 and TRBJ2-3, the full variable domain reads NAGVMQNPRHLVRRRGQEARLRCSPMKGHSHVYWYRQLPEEGLKFMVYLQKENIIDESGMPKERFSAEFPKEGPSILRIQQVVRGDSAAYFCASSPSQGTDTQYFGPGTRLTVL.

V and J are TRBV25-1 and TRBJ1-2, with 9 nucleotides matching TRBD1. The CDR3 is 16 residues long. Germline CDR1 MGHDK, CDR2 SYGVNS. V lost 4 bases and J lost 1; bases outside the gene matches: 7. The CDR3 DNA reads as TGTGCCAGCAGTGGGACAGGGGAAGTTTTTAACTATGGCTACACCTTC. Encoded protein: CASSGTGEVFNYGYTF.

The J gene is TRBJ2-3, the V gene TRBV9; D not certain. Germline CDR1 is SGDLS and CDR2 is YYNGEE. The ends were cut back, 4 bases at V and 2 bases at J, with 14 bases in the middle. This CDR3 comprises 15 residues. The CDR3 sequence: CASSPRATVTDTQYF. The DNA of the CDR3 is TGTGCCAGCAGCCCCCGAGCCACTGTCACAGATACGCAGTATTTT.

This rearrangement joins TRBV4-1 to TRBJ1-4, with 7 bases identical to TRBD1. The CDR3 is 13 amino acids. CDR1 and CDR2 (germline): MGHRA, YSYEKL. V gave up 3 bases and J gave up 5 bases; unmatched junction bases: 0. The CDR3 here is CASSQTGNEKLFF. DNA for the CDR3: TGCGCCAGCAGCCAGACAGGGAATGAAAAACTGTTTTTT.

This chain connects TRBV29-1 to TRBJ2-5; TRBD2 agrees at 13 bases. This CDR3 is 14 amino acids long. V lost 6 bases to trimming and J lost 3 bases; unmatched junction nucleotides: 4. Germline loops: CDR1 SQVTM, CDR2 ANQGSEA. CDR3 sequence: CSVSGLAGEETQYF. CDR3 DNA sequence: TGCAGCGTGAGTGGACTAGCGGGAGAAGAGACCCAGTACTTC.

The CDR3 is CASSDPGTEEKLFF. The CDR3 DNA sequence: TGTGCCAGCAGTGACCCCGGGACAGAAGAAAAACTGTTTTTT. The gene calls are TRBV25-1 and TRBJ1-4; TRBD1 aligns across 7 bases. Germline values: CDR1 MGHDK, CDR2 SYGVNS. The CDR3 is 14 residues long. The V gene end was trimmed by 3 bases and the J gene end by 8 bases; junction bases not matched to a gene: 6.

This clone was counted once. This rearrangement joins TRBV7-9 to TRBJ2-7; TRBD1 matches at 9 bases. The CDR3 covers 15 residues. The J segment lost 3 bases and the V segment lost 1 base, leaving 4 bases of the junction unmatched. CDR1 is SEHNR and CDR2 is FQNEAQ in the germline V gene (reference sequence). The CDR3 nucleotides read TGTGCCAGCAGCTTAGTACAGGGGGCGTTCTACGAGCAGTACTTC. Amino acids: CASSLVQGAFYEQYF.

The chain links TRBV27 to TRBJ2-7; a possible D gene is TRBD1 (5 bases). V was cut by 3 bases and J by 3 bases, with 9 bases left in between. Germline V gives CDR1 MNHEY, CDR2 SMNVEV (reference sequence). The CDR3 is 13 residues long. The CDR3 region has the DNA TGTGCCAGCAGTTTGGGGCCGAACTACGAGCAGTACTTC. Translating gives CASSLGPNYEQYF.

J is TRBJ2-1 and V is TRBV7-2; 13 bases map to TRBD2. The V gene's germline CDR1 is SGHTA and CDR2 FQGNSA. The CDR3 sequence is 18 residues long. The V gene end was trimmed by 5 bases and the J gene end by 5 bases; junction bases not matched to a gene: 12. This CDR3 is CASSPWTSGSPSNNEQFF. In DNA, the CDR3 is TGTGCCAGCAGCCCCTGGACTAGCGGGAGCCCCTCAAACAATGAGCAGTTCTTC.

CDR3 sequence: CASSQLAGNYNEQFF. CDR3 DNA: TGTGCCAGCAGCCAACTAGCGGGTAATTACAATGAGCAGTTCTTC. This rearrangement joins TRBV11-2 to TRBJ2-1; 9 positions agree with TRBD2. The CDR3 totals 15 residues. In germline, CDR1 is SGHAT, CDR2 FQNNGV. With 5 bases clipped from V and 4 bases from J, the junction kept 6 bases outside the gene matches.

This clone has just one count. V gene TRBV7-6 combines with J gene TRBJ2-1; possible D gene TRBD2, 6 bases. CDR1 and CDR2 from the germline V gene are SGHVS and FNYEAQ. V lost 0 bases to trimming and J lost 2 bases, with 11 bases between them. This CDR3 is 16 amino acids long. CDR3 in amino acids: CASSLAVSGAYNEQFF. CDR3 in DNA: TGTGCCAGCAGCTTAGCCGTTAGCGGAGCCTACAATGAGCAGTTCTTC. The full variable domain, its missing parts supplied by reference TRBV7-6 and TRBJ2-1, is GAGVSQSPRYKVTKRGQDVALRCDPISGHVSLYWYRQALGQGPEFLTYFNYEAQQDKSGLPNDRFSAERPEGSISTLTIQRTEQRDSAMYRCASSLAVSGAYNEQFFGPGTRLTVL.

The chain recombines TRBV4-1 with TRBJ2-1, with D perhaps TRBD2 (5 bases). The CDR3 contains 14 residues. The germline V and J ends were trimmed by 1 base and 6 bases, with 10 bases remaining between them. The germline V gene encodes CDR1 MGHRA and CDR2 YSYEKL. The CDR3 sequence: CASSQGGLFNEQFF. CDR3 bases: TGCGCCAGCAGCCAAGGAGGGTTGTTCAATGAGCAGTTCTTC.

This clone was counted a single time. The CDR3 here is CASSAWRGEYEQYF. DNA for the CDR3: TGCGCCAGCAGCGCGTGGCGGGGAGAATACGAGCAGTACTTC. The V call is TRBV4-1, the J call TRBJ2-7, with D perhaps matching TRBD2 (6 bases). The germline gives CDR1 MGHRA, CDR2 YSYEKL. V gave up 5 bases and J gave up 4 bases, with 15 bases separating them. The CDR3 spans 14 residues.